The 3 T cell receptor beta chains reported below all come from one sample, sequenced in a study of human T cells and chemical hapten exposure. Time point noted: patch test 2, 6 weeks after DPC sensitization. The treatment: therapeutic diphenylcyclopropenone sensitization with weekly scalp DPC. TCRdb redid the calling of the RACE reads with MiXCR, one entry per CDR3 protein. The sample gives tens of thousands of distinct CDR3 sequences, about 9.4% of which show up once; around 7.3% is in the top ten. The sample in question was whole blood, obtained in connection with sensitization to the hapten diphenylcyclopropenone (DPC). Source of these receptors: a woman aged 45-65 years with alopecia areata. Some clones in this sample may be carry-over from other donors' samples.

The rearrangement links TRBV10-2 to TRBJ1-1; D perhaps matches TRBD1 (6 bases). Trimming took 8 bases from V and 1 from J, leaving 8 bases between them. The CDR3 length is 12 residues. CDR1 is WSHSY, CDR2 SAAADI, per germline. CDR3: CASRQENTEAFF. DNA of the CDR3: TGCGCCAGCCGACAGGAGAACACTGAAGCTTTCTTT.

This clonotype was counted between two and nine times. The chain combines TRBV20-1 with TRBJ2-3, with 11 bases that match TRBD2. After removal of 4 bases from V and 0 bases from J, the junction contained 9 bases not matched to a gene. The CDR3 extends over 17 amino acids. The germline V gene encodes CDR1 DFQATT and CDR2 SNEGSKA (reference sequence). This chain's CDR3 is CSATQLAGGSSTDTQYF. CDR3 bases: TGCAGTGCTACCCAATTAGCGGGAGGGTCTAGCACAGATACGCAGTATTTT.

J is TRBJ2-1 and V is TRBV7-8; no reliable D call. The CDR3 sequence is 13 residues long. Trimming cost V 5 bases and J 7 bases, with 12 bases left between them. Germline CDR1 SGHVS, CDR2 FQNEAQ. This chain's CDR3 is CASSQGPGNEQFF. CDR3 nucleotide sequence: TGTGCCAGCAGCCAAGGGCCCGGGAATGAGCAGTTCTTC.